Listed here are 22 T cell receptor beta chains from one sample, sequenced in a study of beta chain features in type 1 diabetes. Study-level findings and limits: A moderate, significant TCRB CDR3 shortening appeared in type 1 diabetes across four CD4+ subsets.

Sequenced material consisted of expressed TCRB transcripts (all of the isolated RNA was reverse transcribed). Profiling relied on immunoSEQ multiplex PCR, and the TCRdb table lists in-frame clones only, not all of them. The data hold approximately 260,000 clones, with around 21% observed a single time. The antigens these receptors bind are not known. Sequencing was performed on naive CD4+ T cells from blood. These receptors all stem from a woman aged 40 to 49 with type 1 diabetes.

The sample holds a few counts of this clone. The chain recombines TRBV7-9 with TRBJ1-1, with 12 bases lining up with TRBD1. The CDR3 sequence is 16 residues long. The germline V gene encodes CDR1 SEHNR and CDR2 FQNEAQ (reference sequence). V gave up 4 bases and J gave up 0 bases; unmatched junction bases: 3. The CDR3 sequence is CASSYRDRGLNTEAFF. CDR3 nucleotide sequence: TGTGCCAGCAGCTACCGGGACAGGGGGCTGAACACTGAAGCTTTCTTT. The whole variable domain, remainder taken from reference TRBV7-9 and TRBJ1-1, is DTGVSQNPRHKITKRGQNVTFRCDPISEHNRLYWYRQTLGQGPEFLTYFQNEAQLEKSRLLSDRFSAERPKGSFSTLEIQRTEQGDSAMYLCASSYRDRGLNTEAFFGQGTRLTVV.

This clone was picked up a small number of times. Germline is not matched at one junction end, which may reflect a read error. The chain recombines TRBV20-1 with TRBJ2-1; 9 positions match TRBD2. CDR1 DFQATT and CDR2 SNEGSKA come from the germline V gene (reference sequence). CDR3 length equals 11 residues. The CDR3 loop reads CSGRGYNEQFF. The CDR3 DNA follows: TGTAGCGGGAGAGGGTACAATGAGCAGTTCTTC.

This clone was detected only a few times. The chain combines TRBV4-3 with TRBJ2-3; possible D gene TRBD2, 5 bases. CDR3 length: 15 residues. Germline CDR1 and CDR2: LGHNA and YSLEER. With 0 bases removed from V and 1 base from J, the gap between germline ends came to 8 bases. The CDR3 nucleotides are TGCGCCAGCAGCCAAGAGGCGGGCGGCACAGATACGCAGTATTTT. This codes for CASSQEAGGTDTQYF.

The sample holds a few counts of this clone. The chain is built from TRBV5-4 and TRBJ1-6; 10 bases are a match to TRBD1. The CDR3 length is 15 residues. The V segment lost 0 bases and the J segment 10 bases; nucleotides outside the gene matches: 4. CDR1 and CDR2 (germline): SGHNT, YYREEE (reference sequence). This CDR3 is CASSLAGQGYSPLHF. As DNA, the CDR3 is TGTGCCAGCAGCTTGGCGGGACAGGGGTACTCACCCCTCCACTTT.

There are a few counts of this clone. The chain has TRBV28 and TRBJ1-2; 10 positions match TRBD1. This CDR3 has 15 amino acids. V dropped 7 bases and J dropped 2; count of bases not matched to a gene: 7. The germline CDR1 and CDR2 sequences are MDHEN and SYDVKM. CDR3 DNA sequence: TGTGCCAGCAACCCACCGGGACAGGGGAACTATGGCTACACCTTC. Translation gives CASNPPGQGNYGYTF.

The genes are TRBV29-1 and TRBJ1-2, with D possibly being TRBD1 (6 bases). Germline loops: CDR1 SQVTM, CDR2 ANQGSEA. V lost 7 bases and J 5 bases, leaving 14 bases between the germline ends. This CDR3 contains 12 residues. The CDR3: CSGWTETYGYTF. For the CDR3, the DNA is TGCAGCGGCTGGACAGAGACATATGGCTACACCTTC.

This clone was seen only a few times. The chain joins TRBV29-1 to TRBJ1-2; 8 bases fit TRBD1. CDR1 and CDR2 from the germline V gene are SQVTM and ANQGSEA. The junction had 8 bases not matched to a gene; V was cut back by 6 bases and J by 8 bases. The CDR3 spans 12 residues. The CDR3 here is CSVGQGANGYTF. The CDR3 coding sequence is TGCAGCGTAGGGCAGGGGGCAAACGGCTACACCTTC.

The genes are TRBV11-1 and TRBJ2-1; a weak D match, TRBD2 (7 bases). The CDR3 covers 16 residues. V dropped 1 base and J dropped 1 base, with 11 bases sitting between them. Germline V lookup: CDR1 SGHAT, CDR2 FQDESV (reference sequence). The CDR3, as DNA: TGTGCCAGCAGCTTAGATAGGGGGGGGTCCTACAATGAGCAGTTCTTC. Residues: CASSLDRGGSYNEQFF.

This clone was counted a few times. This chain uses TRBV28 with TRBJ1-6; 8 positions agree with TRBD1. The germline V gene encodes CDR1 MDHEN and CDR2 SYDVKM. Germline trimming cut 7 bases from V and 5 bases from J; bases unmatched to any gene: 10. The CDR3 has 16 residues. The CDR3 nucleotides are TGTGCCAGCATCACCCAGGGGGCGATGAATAATTCACCCCTCCACTTT. Its protein is CASITQGAMNNSPLHF. Filled out from reference TRBV28 and TRBJ1-6, the complete variable domain reads DVKVTQSSRYLVKRTGEKVFLECVQDMDHENMFWYRQDPGLGLRLIYFSYDVKMKEKGDIPEGYSVSREKKERFSLILESASTNQTSMYLCASITQGAMNNSPLHFGNGTRLTVT.

V gene TRBV5-6 combines with J gene TRBJ2-1; 8 bases line up with TRBD2. Germline V gene lookup returns CDR1 SGHDT and CDR2 YYEEEE. CDR3 length: 17 amino acids. J gave up 0 bases and V 1 base, and 6 bases lay outside the gene matches. This chain's CDR3 is CASSLTSGSLSYNEQFF. Written as DNA, the CDR3 is TGTGCCAGCAGCTTGACCAGCGGGAGCCTCTCCTACAATGAGCAGTTCTTC.

As concerns this clone: This sample includes further DNA sequences coding for the same CDR3. This rearrangement joins TRBV7-9 to TRBJ1-1; D gene unclear. This CDR3 spans 14 amino acids. V lost 1 base and J lost 2, with 8 bases in between. Germline assignment: CDR1 SEHNR and CDR2 FQNEAQ (reference sequence). CDR3 nucleotides: TGTGCCAGCAGCTTAGGTTCAGAAAACACTGAAGCTTTCTTT. Protein: CASSLGSENTEAFF. The full variable domain, its missing parts supplied by reference TRBV7-9 and TRBJ1-1, is DTGVSQNPRHKITKRGQNVTFRCDPISEHNRLYWYRQTLGQGPEFLTYFQNEAQLEKSRLLSDRFSAERPKGSFSTLEIQRTEQGDSAMYLCASSLGSENTEAFFGQGTRLTVV.

This clone was detected once. This rearrangement joins TRBV5-4 to TRBJ1-1; D is undetermined. The CDR3 sequence is 14 residues long. Deletions cut 3 bases from V and 0 bases from J, with 9 bases between. Per the germline V gene, CDR1 is SGHNT and CDR2 is YYREEE (reference sequence). The CDR3 DNA is TGTGCCAGCAGCTCTTATGACTTGAACACTGAAGCTTTCTTT. Amino acids: CASSSYDLNTEAFF.

The chain recombines TRBV2 with TRBJ2-1, with TRBD2 identical over 9 bases. V was pared by 7 bases and J by 8 bases, with 3 bases of the junction left unmatched. This CDR3 region has 12 residues. Germline loops: CDR1 SNHLY, CDR2 FYNNEI. As DNA, the CDR3 is TGTGCCAGCACCGGGACTAGCTATGAGCAGTTCTTC. It translates to CASTGTSYEQFF.

This clone has just a few counts. V is TRBV7-9 and J is TRBJ2-7, with TRBD1 matching over 10 bases. The CDR3 spans 14 residues. Germline values: CDR1 SEHNR, CDR2 FQNEAQ (reference sequence). The V and J ends lost 5 bases and 6 bases, in that order; junction bases with no gene match: 7. The CDR3 nucleotides are TGTGCCAGCAGCCGCGGGACAGGGGTGGGCGAGCAGTACTTC. Translating it yields CASSRGTGVGEQYF.

This clone was detected a few times. The junction does not match germline at one end; this may be a read error. V and J are TRBV7-7 and TRBJ2-5; D might be TRBD2 (5 bases). This CDR3 is built from 15 residues. Germline CDR1 and CDR2: SSHAT and FNYEAQ (reference sequence). The CDR3 DNA reads as TGTGCTAGCAGCTCCCTGCCGGGATCGCAAGAGACCCAGTACTTC. Amino acids: CASSSLPGSQETQYF.

This clone was counted between two and nine times. The chain links TRBV9 to TRBJ2-1; 11 bases are a match to TRBD2. Trimming took 5 bases from V and 5 from J; bases not matched to a gene: 6. In germline, CDR1 is SGDLS, CDR2 YYNGEE. The CDR3 is 15 amino acids. In DNA, the CDR3 is TGTGCCAGCAGTCACGGACTAGCGGGTAACAATGAGCAGTTCTTC. Translation gives CASSHGLAGNNEQFF.

The chain is built from TRBV6-6 and TRBJ2-7, with TRBD2 as a possible D gene (6 bases). V shed 2 bases and J shed 3 bases, with 11 bases lying between them. The CDR3 length is 14 residues. Looked up from germline, CDR1 is MNHNY and CDR2 is SVGAGI (reference sequence). This chain's CDR3 is CASSYGGEDYEQYF. CDR3 nucleotide sequence: TGTGCCAGCAGTTACGGAGGGGAAGACTACGAGCAGTACTTC.

The rearrangement links TRBV9 to TRBJ2-1; a possible D gene is TRBD1 (7 bases). This CDR3 has 17 amino acids. The V end lost 0 bases, the J end lost 7 bases, and 20 bases lay between the germline ends. CDR1 and CDR2 (germline): SGDLS, YYNGEE. As DNA, the CDR3 is TGTGCCAGCAGCGTAGGGCCAGGGGGGAAGGGGTGGAATGAGCAGTTCTTC. Amino acid sequence: CASSVGPGGKGWNEQFF.

This chain joins TRBV10-3 and TRBJ2-7; TRBD1 matches at 9 bases. V shed 7 bases, J shed 4 bases, and the junction held 5 bases outside the gene matches. In germline, CDR1 is ENHRY, CDR2 SYGVKD. The CDR3 spans 13 residues. The CDR3 nucleotides read TGTGCCATCAAGGGGGACAGGGTATACGAGCAGTACTTC. Translated, it gives CAIKGDRVYEQYF.

The gene calls are TRBV5-1 and TRBJ1-1; tentative D call: TRBD1 (5 bases). Deletions cut 4 bases from V and 10 bases from J, with 14 bases between. Per germline, CDR1 SGHRS and CDR2 YFSETQ. This CDR3 has 12 residues. The CDR3 here is CASSERSGAAFF. As DNA, the CDR3 is TGCGCCAGCAGCGAGCGAAGCGGGGCAGCTTTCTTT. Full variable domain (remainder filled in from reference TRBV5-1 and TRBJ1-1): KAGVTQTPRYLIKTRGQQVTLSCSPISGHRSVSWYQQTPGQGLQFLFEYFSETQRNKGNFPGRFSGRQFSNSRSEMNVSTLELGDSALYLCASSERSGAAFFGQGTRLTVV.

V gene TRBV7-3 combines with J gene TRBJ2-3; TRBD2 matches 9 bases. V trimming: 5 bases; J trimming: 3 bases; junction bases outside the gene matches: 9. The CDR3 is 16 residues long. Per the germline V gene, CDR1 is SGHTA and CDR2 is FQGTGA. The CDR3 nucleotides are TGTGCCAGCAGCCGGATAGCGGGGGACCCGACAGATACGCAGTATTTT. It specifies CASSRIAGDPTDTQYF.

This sequence joins TRBV5-6 and TRBJ1-1; D is unclear. CDR1 and CDR2 from the germline V gene are SGHDT and YYEEEE. Trimming shortened V by 2 bases and J by 7 bases, and 6 bases separated the two germline ends. The CDR3 runs 11 residues. The CDR3 DNA sequence: TGTGCCAGCAGCTTTTTCCGTGAAGCTTTCTTT. It specifies CASSFFREAFF. The whole variable domain, filled in from reference TRBV5-6 and TRBJ1-1, reads DAGVTQSPTHLIKTRGQQVTLRCSPKSGHDTVSWYQQALGQGPQFIFQYYEEEERQRGNFPDRFSGHQFPNYSSELNVNALLLGDSALYLCASSFFREAFFGQGTRLTVV.